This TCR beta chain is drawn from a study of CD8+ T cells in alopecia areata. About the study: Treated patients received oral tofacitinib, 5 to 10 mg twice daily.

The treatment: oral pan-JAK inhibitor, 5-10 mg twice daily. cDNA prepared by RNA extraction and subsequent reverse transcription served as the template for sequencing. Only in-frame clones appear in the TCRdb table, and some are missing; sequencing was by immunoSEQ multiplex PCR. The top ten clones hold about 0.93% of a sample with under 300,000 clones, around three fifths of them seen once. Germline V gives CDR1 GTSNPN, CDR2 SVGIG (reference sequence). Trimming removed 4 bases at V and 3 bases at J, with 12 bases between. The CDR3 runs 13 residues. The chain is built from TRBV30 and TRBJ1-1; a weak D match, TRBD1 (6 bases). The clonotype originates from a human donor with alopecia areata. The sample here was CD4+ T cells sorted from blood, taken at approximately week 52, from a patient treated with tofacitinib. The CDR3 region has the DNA TGTGCCTGGATCCGGGGGGCGGACACTGAAGCTTTCTTT. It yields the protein CAWIRGADTEAFF.